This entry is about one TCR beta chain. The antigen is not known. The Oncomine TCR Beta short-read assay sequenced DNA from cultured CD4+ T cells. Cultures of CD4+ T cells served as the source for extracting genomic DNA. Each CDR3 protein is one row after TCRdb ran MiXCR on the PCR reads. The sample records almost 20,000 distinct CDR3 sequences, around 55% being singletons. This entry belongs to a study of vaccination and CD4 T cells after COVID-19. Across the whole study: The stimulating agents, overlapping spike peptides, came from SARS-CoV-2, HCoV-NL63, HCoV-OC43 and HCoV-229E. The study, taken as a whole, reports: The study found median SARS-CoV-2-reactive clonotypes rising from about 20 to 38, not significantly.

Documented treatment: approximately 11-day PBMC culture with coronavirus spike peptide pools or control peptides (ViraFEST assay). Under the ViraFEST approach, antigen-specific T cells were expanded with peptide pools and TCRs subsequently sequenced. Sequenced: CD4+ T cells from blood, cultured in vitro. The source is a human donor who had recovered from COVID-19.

CDR3 loop: CSARVTSGGFHEQFF. CDR3 bases: TGCAGTGCTAGAGTGACTAGCGGGGGGTTCCATGAGCAGTTCTTC. The V and J genes are TRBV20-1 and TRBJ2-1; 13 nucleotides line up with TRBD2. V was clipped by 1 base and J by 8 bases; unmatched bases: 5. The CDR3 sequence is 15 residues long. In germline, CDR1 is DFQATT, CDR2 SNEGSKA (reference sequence).